Below are 16 T cell receptor beta chains sequenced from a single sample in a study of blood T cell repertoires in COVID-19 (dated by TCRdb to 2020 to 2021). Libraries were constructed by the immunoSEQ multiplex PCR assay. As stored in TCRdb, this immuneACCESS dataset retains in-frame rearrangements with V and J assigned. A fraction of the clones does not appear; measured against another copy, unresolved V genes explain less than half of the discrepancy, and the remainder lacks a known reason. The sample table lists roughly 310,000 clones, roughly 90% of them with a count of one. Together, the top ten hold 4% of the sample. The sample taken for sequencing was peripheral blood. These receptors were obtained from a woman between 50 and 59 years old with active or convalescent COVID-19.

The V and J genes are TRBV5-1 and TRBJ1-3; no definite D call. Germline CDR1 and CDR2: SGHRS and YFSETQ. The V end was cut by 1 base, the J end by 0 bases, with 8 bases between. This CDR3 is built from 15 residues. CDR3 protein: CASSLYGDSGNTIYF. CDR3 nucleotide sequence: TGCGCCAGCAGCTTGTACGGGGACTCTGGAAACACCATATATTTT.

The rearrangement joins TRBV6-5 to TRBJ1-1; the D is unclear. The CDR3 is 13 residues long. Germline V gives CDR1 MNHEY, CDR2 SVGAGI. The V end was cut by 4 bases, the J end by 3 bases, with 9 bases between. DNA for the CDR3: TGTGCCAGCAGTTTCCGAAGAGACACTGAAGCTTTCTTT. It encodes CASSFRRDTEAFF.

Notes on this clone: Other DNA variants within this sample encode the same CDR3. The gene calls are TRBV7-2 and TRBJ2-3; D ambiguous. Germline V gene lookup returns CDR1 SGHTA and CDR2 FQGNSA. The CDR3 sequence is 14 residues long. Trimming stripped 4 bases from V and 6 bases from J, with 14 bases between. The CDR3 nucleotides read TGTGCCAGCAGCTCCCCCGGCGGTGTCGATACGCAGTATTTT. Its protein product is CASSSPGGVDTQYF. The full variable domain, its missing parts supplied by reference TRBV7-2 and TRBJ2-3, is GAGVSQSPSNKVTEKGKDVELRCDPISGHTALYWYRQSLGQGLEFLIYFQGNSAPDKSGLPSDRFSAERTGGSVSTLTIQRTQQEDSAVYLCASSSPGGVDTQYFGPGTRLTVL.

The chain is built from TRBV2 and TRBJ2-7; 8 bases are a match to TRBD1. J was trimmed by 4 bases and V by 11 bases; bases with no gene match: 7. CDR1 and CDR2 from the germline V gene are SNHLY and FYNNEI. The CDR3 is made up of 12 amino acids. The CDR3 DNA reads as TGTGCCGGAGGGACAGGCCTTTACGAGCAGTACTTC. Amino acid sequence: CAGGTGLYEQYF.

This CDR3 is CASSPTGATNEKLFF. CDR3 coding DNA: TGTGCCAGCAGCCCTACAGGGGCAACTAATGAAAAACTGTTTTTT. This rearrangement joins TRBV7-8 to TRBJ1-4; 7 positions agree with TRBD1. The CDR3 length is 15 residues. The germline V gene has CDR1 SGHVS and CDR2 FQNEAQ. V lost 5 bases to trimming and J lost 0 bases; unmatched junction nucleotides: 3.

The chain employs TRBV2 and TRBJ2-7; 7 bases agree with TRBD1. The germline V gene has CDR1 SNHLY and CDR2 FYNNEI. Trimming cost V 0 bases and J 5 bases; bases outside gene matches: 4. The CDR3 sequence is 14 residues long. CDR3 sequence: CASSEALTGNEQYF. CDR3 in DNA: TGTGCCAGCAGTGAAGCCTTGACAGGGAACGAGCAGTACTTC.

The chain links TRBV6-6 to TRBJ1-2; D possibly corresponds to TRBD1 (6 bases). This CDR3 contains 16 residues. The germline V gene encodes CDR1 MNHNY and CDR2 SVGAGI (reference sequence). The ends were cut back, 5 bases at V and 3 bases at J, with 19 bases in the middle. CDR3 amino acids: CASSQDRGFVDYGYTF. CDR3 nucleotides: TGTGCCAGCAGTCAGGACAGAGGATTCGTGGACTATGGCTACACCTTC.

This clone was detected a few times. The genes are TRBV7-2 and TRBJ2-1; 10 bases are a match to TRBD2. Germline CDR1 SGHTA, CDR2 FQGNSA. The CDR3 contains 16 residues. The CDR3 bases are TGTGCTAGCCGGAGGGGTTTAGCGGGAGGAACCAATGAGCAGTTCTTC. This encodes CASRRGLAGGTNEQFF. Supplemented by reference TRBV7-2 and TRBJ2-1, the full variable domain reads GAGVSQSPSNKVTEKGKDVELRCDPISGHTALYWYRQSLGQGLEFLIYFQGNSAPDKSGLPSDRFSAERTGGSVSTLTIQRTQQEDSAVYLCASRRGLAGGTNEQFFGPGTRLTVL.

The chain uses TRBV5-5 and TRBJ1-3; TRBD1 agrees at 7 bases. V trimming: 5 bases; J trimming: 8 bases; junction bases outside the gene matches: 10. Per the germline V gene, CDR1 is SGHKS and CDR2 is YYEKEE (reference sequence). The CDR3 extends over 14 amino acids. CDR3 bases: TGTGCCAGCAGAGTACAGGGGCGGGAAGACACCATATATTTT. Translated: CASRVQGREDTIYF. Filled out from reference TRBV5-5 and TRBJ1-3, the complete variable domain reads DAGVTQSPTHLIKTRGQQVTLRCSPISGHKSVSWYQQVLGQGPQFIFQYYEKEERGRGNFPDRFSARQFPNYSSELNVNALLLGDSALYLCASRVQGREDTIYFGEGSWLTVV.

The chain recombines TRBV5-6 with TRBJ2-2; the D gene is possibly TRBD1 (6 bases). The V and J ends lost 1 base and 6 bases respectively, with 10 bases between them. The germline CDR1 and CDR2 sequences are SGHDT and YYEEEE. The CDR3 spans 14 residues. The chain's CDR3 is CASSLRGSAGELFF. Here the CDR3 DNA reads TGTGCCAGCAGCTTGAGGGGGTCGGCCGGGGAGCTGTTTTTT.

The chain links TRBV7-6 to TRBJ2-2, with D perhaps matching TRBD2 (6 bases). The length of the CDR3 is 15 residues. Trimming removed 1 base from V and 0 bases from J, with 6 bases in between. Germline V gene data show CDR1 as SGHVS and CDR2 as FNYEAQ. CDR3: CASSLGGANTGELFF. The CDR3 nucleotides read TGTGCCAGCAGCTTAGGGGGGGCGAACACCGGGGAGCTGTTTTTT.

The chain carries TRBV7-2 and TRBJ2-3; no clear D gene. Germline CDR1 SGHTA, CDR2 FQGNSA. This CDR3 contains 15 residues. V lost 3 bases and J lost 6, with 16 bases in between. CDR3 sequence: CASSFAFLPADTQYF. For the CDR3, the DNA is TGTGCCAGCAGCTTTGCGTTCCTCCCCGCGGATACGCAGTATTTT.

This chain uses TRBV7-8 with TRBJ1-4; unclear D gene. The germline V gene has CDR1 SGHVS and CDR2 FQNEAQ. V was pared by 3 bases and J by 4 bases, with 6 bases between. This CDR3 region has 13 residues. CDR3 region: CASSLVVNEKLFF. Written as DNA, the CDR3 is TGTGCCAGCAGCTTGGTAGTTAATGAAAAACTGTTTTTT.

This chain uses TRBV19 with TRBJ1-5; tentative D call: TRBD1 (5 bases). Germline V gene lookup returns CDR1 LNHDA and CDR2 SQIVND (reference sequence). The CDR3 contains 16 residues. V lost 9 bases and J 1 base, leaving 19 bases between the germline ends. CDR3 in DNA: TGTGCCAGCTCACAAGGAGGGACCCGCAGCAATCAGCCCCAGCATTTT. Amino acid sequence: CASSQGGTRSNQPQHF.

The chain uses TRBV5-4 and TRBJ1-5; 7 nucleotides agree with TRBD1. Germline V CDR1 and CDR2: SGHNT, YYREEE (reference sequence). V was pared by 0 bases and J by 4 bases, with 4 bases of the junction left unmatched. This CDR3 contains 15 residues. The CDR3 nucleotides read TGTGCCAGCAGCTTGGATCCGGGACAGAATCAGCCCCAGCATTTT. The encoded protein is CASSLDPGQNQPQHF.

The J gene is TRBJ2-1, the V gene TRBV27, with 7 nucleotides matching TRBD2. Per germline, CDR1 MNHEY and CDR2 SMNVEV (reference sequence). J was trimmed by 4 bases and V by 6 bases; bases with no gene match: 9. This CDR3 is built from 15 residues. CDR3 region: CASSPGGSAYNEQFF. CDR3 DNA: TGTGCCAGCAGCCCCGGGGGGAGCGCATACAATGAGCAGTTCTTC.